This entry concerns a single T cell receptor beta chain. The sample originates from a study of blood T cell repertoires in COVID-19. As for the study in general: PBMCs, B-cell-depleted T cells, or T cells provided the cDNA or gDNA that made up the material.

Per germline, CDR1 LNHNV and CDR2 YYDKDF (reference sequence). CDR3 length: 16 residues. V was clipped by 0 bases and J by 2 bases, with 12 bases between them. Sequencing used immunoSEQ multiplex PCR; TCRdb keeps in-frame clones, though not all of them. This table has hundreds of thousands of clones, 85% appearing once. The V call is TRBV15, the J call TRBJ2-3, with a weak D call TRBD1 (5 bases). Sequenced material: PBMCs or T cells enriched from blood (not recorded which). This TCR derives from a woman between 45 and 65 years old who had recovered from COVID-19. The CDR3 spells CATSRDRTGSTDTQYF. CDR3 bases: TGTGCCACCAGCAGAGATCGAACAGGATCCACAGATACGCAGTATTTT.